Included here is one TCR beta chain sequence, with context. Its target is not known. The data are from a study of beta chain features in type 1 diabetes. Expressed TCRB transcripts were sequenced, since all the RNA that had been isolated was reverse transcribed. The method was immunoSEQ multiplex PCR; TCRdb's version includes in-frame clones alone and lacks a portion of them. The sample has around 160,000 clones; almost 65% are singletons. The study's findings and limits: Shortening that was moderate but significant affected the TCRB CDR3s of Type 1 diabetes patients in all four CD4+ subsets. cDNA sequencing could over-represent cells with high TCR expression. Fewer junction insertions and more nucleotide deletions appeared in type 1 diabetes patients.

The CDR3 runs to 17 residues. Trimming removed 1 base from V and 2 bases from J; junction bases left unmatched: 9. CDR1 SGHAT and CDR2 FQNNGV come from the germline V gene. This sequence joins TRBV11-2 and TRBJ2-3, with 7 bases fitting TRBD1. This receptor was taken from a man aged 30 to 45 with type 1 diabetes. The sequenced material came from naive CD4+ T cells from blood. CDR3 loop: CASSLVMGQRPTDTQYF. CDR3 nucleotide sequence: TGTGCCAGCAGCTTAGTAATGGGACAGAGACCCACAGATACGCAGTATTTT.